This is a list of T cell receptor beta chains from one sample in a study of blood T cell repertoires in COVID-19. Repertoires were generated with immunoSEQ multiplex PCR, while TCRdb's copy carries only in-frame clones and drops some. Found here are around 130,000 clones, about 80% of them singletons; the top ten hold 8.5% to 10%. The sample consisted of peripheral blood. The source is a man in his forties or fifties with active or convalescent COVID-19. The CDR3 runs from the conserved cysteine through the conserved F or W. Fields, in order: CDR3 length, D gene, J gene, clone size, V gene, CDR3 DNA, CDR3 protein. The D gene is left open where the match is weak. Where a row states a size, it is once, few, many or the class of an expanded clone; other rows omit it.

11,-,TRBJ2-5,few,TRBV21-1,TGTGCCAGCAGCAAGTTCAGAGAGGGGTACTTC,CASSKFREGYF
14,TRBD1,TRBJ2-7,few,TRBV4-3,TGCGCCAGCAGCCAAGACGGGACAGGGTCCGAGCAGTACTTC,CASSQDGTGSEQYF
13,TRBD1,TRBJ2-1,-,TRBV7-3,TGTGCCAGCAGCTTGGGACAGTACAATGAGCAGTTCTTC,CASSLGQYNEQFF
14,-,TRBJ2-2,-,TRBV18,TGTGCCAGCTCACCCAGGGGACGCACCGGGGAGCTGTTTTTT,CASSPRGRTGELFF
15,-,TRBJ2-3,-,TRBV18,TGTGCCAGCTCACCAGTCGGCGGGAGCACAGATACGCAGTATTTT,CASSPVGGSTDTQYF
15,-,TRBJ2-7,-,TRBV11-1,TGTGCCAGCAGCTCCCCACGCGGGGCCGGCTACGAGCAGTACTTC,CASSSPRGAGYEQYF
14,TRBD1,TRBJ2-3,-,TRBV6-5,TGTGCCAGCCCGTCCGGGACAGGGAGAGATACGCAGTATTTT,CASPSGTGRDTQYF
17,TRBD1,TRBJ1-4,once,TRBV29-1,TGCAGCGTCCGGGACAGGGGTCGAACCGCAACTAATGAAAAACTGTTTTTT,CSVRDRGRTATNEKLFF
13,-,TRBJ2-7,-,TRBV29-1,TGCAGCGTTGCAGGCGGGGACCCCTACGAGCAGTACTTC,CSVAGGDPYEQYF
15,TRBD1,TRBJ1-2,few,TRBV5-4,TGTGCCAGCAGCTTAGGGGGACAGGTTGACTATGGCTACACCTTC,CASSLGGQVDYGYTF
14,TRBD1,TRBJ2-5,-,TRBV19,TGTGCCAGTAGCTCCCGGACAGGGGGAGAGACCCAGTACTTC,CASSSRTGGETQYF
18,TRBD2,TRBJ2-3,-,TRBV11-2,TGTGCCAGCAGCTTGCCGGCTAGCGGACCCTCTAGCACAGATACGCAGTATTTT,CASSLPASGPSSTDTQYF
15,-,TRBJ2-2,-,TRBV7-2,TGTGCCAGCAGCTCGACAGGAACGAACACCGGGGAGCTGTTTTTT,CASSSTGTNTGELFF
16,-,TRBJ1-1,-,TRBV19,TGTGCCAGTAGACCGGGACACGAAGCCCCGTACACTGAAGCTTTCTTT,CASRPGHEAPYTEAFF
15,-,TRBJ2-5,-,TRBV5-1,TGCGCCAGCAGCTTGAACGCAGGGGGGAAAGAGACCCAGTACTTC,CASSLNAGGKETQYF
17,TRBD1,TRBJ1-6,-,TRBV3-1/TRBV3-2,TGTGCCAGCAGCCAAGAAATGACAGGGGGCAGCGGTTCACCCCTCCACTTT,CASSQEMTGGSGSPLHF
14,-,TRBJ1-2,-,TRBV6-5,TGTGCCAGCAAAGAAGGGACATCCCCCTATGGCTACACCTTC,CASKEGTSPYGYTF
15,-,TRBJ1-4,-,TRBV9,TGTGCCAGCAGCCTCGGGGGGAATTTGAATGAAAAACTGTTTTTT,CASSLGGNLNEKLFF
16,-,TRBJ1-6,few,TRBV2,TGTGCCAGCAGTGAAAAATACAGATCCTATAATTCACCCCTCCACTTT,CASSEKYRSYNSPLHF
15,TRBD1,TRBJ1-3,-,TRBV6-5,TGTGCCACCTCCCGGGACAGAAACTCTGGAAACACCATATATTTT,CATSRDRNSGNTIYF
16,-,TRBJ2-1,-,TRBV27,TGTGCCAGCAGCCCGGGGGTTGTGTCCCCCTACAATGAGCAGTTCTTC,CASSPGVVSPYNEQFF
14,-,TRBJ2-1,-,TRBV6-6,TGTGCCAGCGAGGGCTCGAGCTCCTACAATGAGCAGTTCTTC,CASEGSSSYNEQFF
15,-,TRBJ2-2,-,TRBV7-6,TGTGCCAGCAGCCCCCAAAGGGCGGGGACCGGGGAGCTGTTTTTT,CASSPQRAGTGELFF
15,TRBD1,TRBJ1-1,-,TRBV6-5,TGTGCCAGCAACCGGGACAGGGTTATGAACACTGAAGCTTTCTTT,CASNRDRVMNTEAFF
15,TRBD1,TRBJ1-5,-,TRBV5-6,TGTGCCAGCAGCCTTAGGGACAGGGGCAATCAGCCCCAGCATTTT,CASSLRDRGNQPQHF
15,TRBD1,TRBJ2-7,-,TRBV7-9,TGTGCCAGCACTCGCCTTGGACAGGGGGCCTACGAGCAGTACTTC,CASTRLGQGAYEQYF
14,TRBD1,TRBJ2-7,-,TRBV7-6,TGTGCCAGCAGCCCCGGGACAGACGCCTACGAGCAGTACTTC,CASSPGTDAYEQYF
15,-,TRBJ2-7,many,TRBV5-6,TGTGCCAGCAGCTTGGCTGGCGGGGTAAGCTACGAGCAGTACTTC,CASSLAGGVSYEQYF
14,-,TRBJ2-7,once,TRBV7-3,TGTGCCAGCAGCTTAAACGGGGGATCCTACGAGCAGTACTTC,CASSLNGGSYEQYF
15,TRBD1,TRBJ1-6,-,TRBV30,TGTGCCTGGATGTCCGCCGGGACAGGGGGGTCACCCCTCCACTTT,CAWMSAGTGGSPLHF
15,TRBD1,TRBJ2-7,once,TRBV18,TGTGCCAGCTCACCCCAGGGGGCGCTAGAATACGAGCAGTACTTC,CASSPQGALEYEQYF
16,-,TRBJ1-6,-,TRBV7-2,TGTGCCAGCAGCTTAGACTCTAGCTCCTATAATTCACCCCTCCACTTT,CASSLDSSSYNSPLHF
18,TRBD2,TRBJ2-2,-,TRBV9,TGTGCCAGCAGCGTAGGTGTACTAGCGGGTTCGAACACCGGGGAGCTGTTTTTT,CASSVGVLAGSNTGELFF
15,TRBD2,TRBJ2-1,-,TRBV4-3,TGCGCCAGCAGCCAGACTAGCGGGGGGGCCAATGAGCAGTTCTTC,CASSQTSGGANEQFF
16,-,TRBJ1-4,once,TRBV11-2,TGTGCCAGCAGCCGGCTACAGCGGCCTGAGAATGAAAAACTGTTTTTT,CASSRLQRPENEKLFF